The sequence of this T cell receptor (beta chain) was determined in a study of blood T cell repertoires in COVID-19. Overall study context: Collection of acute and convalescent COVID-19 samples took place in the United States, Italy and Spain. PBMCs, B-cell-depleted T cells, or T cells provided the cDNA or gDNA that made up the material.

The authors' processing: Amplification of reference gene primers was used by the study to estimate nucleated cell counts. Produced via immunoSEQ multiplex PCR; TCRdb's table is partial and in-frame only. Clone size and V and J calls were adopted from that table, with D and trimming inferred from the DNA. The sample records 65,000 or so clones, approximately 82% being singletons. In germline, CDR1 is SEHNR, CDR2 FQNEAQ (reference sequence). There are 13 residues in the CDR3. Trimming took off 5 bases at V and 9 bases at J, with 16 bases between the two ends. The sequence was obtained from a man aged 55 to 70 with acute or convalescent COVID-19. This chain uses TRBV7-9 with TRBJ1-1; D may be TRBD1 (6 bases). Material for sequencing was peripheral blood. For the CDR3, the DNA is TGTGCCAGCAGCCCTACCCGGCAGGGGAAAGCTTTCTTT. As protein: CASSPTRQGKAFF.